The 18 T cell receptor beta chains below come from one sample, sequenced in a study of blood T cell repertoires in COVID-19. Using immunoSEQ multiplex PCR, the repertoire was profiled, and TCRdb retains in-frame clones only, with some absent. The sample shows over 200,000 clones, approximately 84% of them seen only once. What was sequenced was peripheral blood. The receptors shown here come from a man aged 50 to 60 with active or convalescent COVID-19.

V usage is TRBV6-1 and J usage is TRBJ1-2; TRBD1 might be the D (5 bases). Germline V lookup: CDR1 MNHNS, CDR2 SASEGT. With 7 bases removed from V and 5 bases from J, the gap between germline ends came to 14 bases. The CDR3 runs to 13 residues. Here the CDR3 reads CASTNGGTYGYTF. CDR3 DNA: TGTGCCAGCACCAACGGAGGGACTTATGGCTACACCTTC.

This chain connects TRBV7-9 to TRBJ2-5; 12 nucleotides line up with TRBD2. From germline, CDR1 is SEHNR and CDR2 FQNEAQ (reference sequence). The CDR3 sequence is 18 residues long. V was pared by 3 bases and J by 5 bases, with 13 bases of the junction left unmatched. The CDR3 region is CASSFPLPLAGGRETQYF. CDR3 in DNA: TGTGCCAGCAGCTTCCCACTCCCTCTAGCGGGGGGGCGGGAGACCCAGTACTTC.

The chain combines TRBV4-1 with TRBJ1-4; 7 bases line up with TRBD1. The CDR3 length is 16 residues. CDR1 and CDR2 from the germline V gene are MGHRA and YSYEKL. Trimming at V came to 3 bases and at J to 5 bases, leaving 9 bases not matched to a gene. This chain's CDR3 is CASSHATGQRNEKLFF. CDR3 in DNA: TGCGCCAGCAGCCACGCTACGGGACAGAGGAATGAAAAACTGTTTTTT.

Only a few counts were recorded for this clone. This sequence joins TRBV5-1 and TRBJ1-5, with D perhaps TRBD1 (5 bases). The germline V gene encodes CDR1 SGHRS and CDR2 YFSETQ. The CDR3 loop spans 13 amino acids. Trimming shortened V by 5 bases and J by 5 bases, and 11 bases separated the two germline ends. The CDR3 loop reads CASRVRADQPQHF. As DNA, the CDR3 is TGCGCCAGCAGAGTCAGGGCTGATCAGCCCCAGCATTTT.

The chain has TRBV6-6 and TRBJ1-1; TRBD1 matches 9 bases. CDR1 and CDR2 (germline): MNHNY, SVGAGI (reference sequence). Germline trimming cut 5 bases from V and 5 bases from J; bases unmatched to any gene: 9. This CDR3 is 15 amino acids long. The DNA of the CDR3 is TGTGCCAGCAGTGAGCCGGGACAGGGAAGAACTGAAGCTTTCTTT. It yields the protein CASSEPGQGRTEAFF.

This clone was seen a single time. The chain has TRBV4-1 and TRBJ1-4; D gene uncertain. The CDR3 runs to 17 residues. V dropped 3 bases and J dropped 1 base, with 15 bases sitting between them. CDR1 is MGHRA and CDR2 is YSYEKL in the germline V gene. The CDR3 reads CASSQVLPGRTNEKLFF. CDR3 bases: TGCGCCAGCAGCCAGGTCCTCCCTGGCAGAACTAATGAAAAACTGTTTTTT.

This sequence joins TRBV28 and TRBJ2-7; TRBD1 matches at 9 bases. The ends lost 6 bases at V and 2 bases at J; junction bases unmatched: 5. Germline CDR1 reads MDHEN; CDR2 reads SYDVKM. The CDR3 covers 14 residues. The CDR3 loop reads CASRFRDRAYEQYF. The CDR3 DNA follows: TGTGCCAGCAGGTTCCGGGACAGGGCCTACGAGCAGTACTTC. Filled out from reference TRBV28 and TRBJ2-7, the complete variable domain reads DVKVTQSSRYLVKRTGEKVFLECVQDMDHENMFWYRQDPGLGLRLIYFSYDVKMKEKGDIPEGYSVSREKKERFSLILESASTNQTSMYLCASRFRDRAYEQYFGPGTRLTVT.

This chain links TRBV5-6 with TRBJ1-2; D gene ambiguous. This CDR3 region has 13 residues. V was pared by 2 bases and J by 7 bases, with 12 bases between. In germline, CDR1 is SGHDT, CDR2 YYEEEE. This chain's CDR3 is CASSFRNAIGYTF. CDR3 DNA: TGTGCCAGCAGCTTCAGGAATGCGATTGGCTACACCTTC.

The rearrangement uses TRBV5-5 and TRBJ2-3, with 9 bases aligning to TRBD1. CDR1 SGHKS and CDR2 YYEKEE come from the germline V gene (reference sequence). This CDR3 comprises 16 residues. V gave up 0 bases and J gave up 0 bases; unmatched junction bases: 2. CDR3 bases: TGTGCCAGCAGCTTGGGGGACAGGGTGAGCACAGATACGCAGTATTTT. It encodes CASSLGDRVSTDTQYF.

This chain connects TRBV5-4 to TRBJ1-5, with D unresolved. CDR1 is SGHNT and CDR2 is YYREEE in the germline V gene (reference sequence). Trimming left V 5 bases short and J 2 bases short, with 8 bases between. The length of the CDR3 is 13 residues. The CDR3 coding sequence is TGTGCCAGCAGTTTCGGGGGCAATCAGCCCCAGCATTTT. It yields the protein CASSFGGNQPQHF.

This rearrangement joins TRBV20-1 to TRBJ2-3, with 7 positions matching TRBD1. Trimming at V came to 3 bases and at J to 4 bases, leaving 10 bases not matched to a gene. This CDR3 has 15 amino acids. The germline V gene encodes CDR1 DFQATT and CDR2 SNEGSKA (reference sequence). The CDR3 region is CSASRSETGSDTQYF. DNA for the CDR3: TGCAGTGCTAGTAGGTCCGAGACAGGGTCAGATACGCAGTATTTT.

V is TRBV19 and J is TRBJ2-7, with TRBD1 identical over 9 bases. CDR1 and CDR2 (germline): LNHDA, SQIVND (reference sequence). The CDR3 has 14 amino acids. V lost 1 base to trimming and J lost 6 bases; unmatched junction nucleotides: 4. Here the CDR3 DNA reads TGTGCCAGTAGTATAGGGAGGACAGGGGCCGAGCAGTACTTC. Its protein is CASSIGRTGAEQYF.

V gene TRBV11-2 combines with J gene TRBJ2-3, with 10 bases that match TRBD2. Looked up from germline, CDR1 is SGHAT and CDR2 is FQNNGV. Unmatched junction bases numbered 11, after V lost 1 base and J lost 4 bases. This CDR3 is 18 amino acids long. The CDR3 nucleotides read TGTGCCAGCAGCTTAGGAGGCCAGCTAGCGGGGGTTGCAGATACGCAGTATTTT. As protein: CASSLGGQLAGVADTQYF.

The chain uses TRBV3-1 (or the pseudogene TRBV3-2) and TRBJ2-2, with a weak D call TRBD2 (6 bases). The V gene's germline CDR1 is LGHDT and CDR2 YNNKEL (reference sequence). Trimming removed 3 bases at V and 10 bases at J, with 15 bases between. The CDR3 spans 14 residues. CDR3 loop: CASSHPGGALELFF. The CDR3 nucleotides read TGTGCCAGCAGCCACCCCGGCGGGGCTTTGGAGCTGTTTTTT.

The CDR3 here is CASSQGRLYEQYF. The CDR3 DNA follows: TGCGCCAGCAGCCAGGGGCGGCTCTACGAGCAGTACTTC. This sequence joins TRBV4-1 and TRBJ2-7; weak D call: TRBD1 (5 bases). V was cut by 3 bases and J by 3 bases, with 9 bases left in between. CDR3 size: 13 residues. The germline V gene encodes CDR1 MGHRA and CDR2 YSYEKL.

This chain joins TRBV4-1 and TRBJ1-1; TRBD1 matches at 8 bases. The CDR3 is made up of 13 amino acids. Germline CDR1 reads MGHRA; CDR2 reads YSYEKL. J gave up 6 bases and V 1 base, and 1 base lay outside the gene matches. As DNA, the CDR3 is TGCGCCAGCAGCCAAGCGACAGGGGCTGAAGCTTTCTTT. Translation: CASSQATGAEAFF.

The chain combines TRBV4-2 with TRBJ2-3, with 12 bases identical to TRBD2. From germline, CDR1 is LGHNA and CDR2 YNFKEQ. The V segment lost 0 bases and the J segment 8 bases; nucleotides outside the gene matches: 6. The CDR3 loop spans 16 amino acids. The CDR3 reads CASSQDGASGGGTQYF. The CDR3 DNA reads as TGTGCCAGCAGCCAAGATGGGGCTAGCGGGGGGGGTACGCAGTATTTT.

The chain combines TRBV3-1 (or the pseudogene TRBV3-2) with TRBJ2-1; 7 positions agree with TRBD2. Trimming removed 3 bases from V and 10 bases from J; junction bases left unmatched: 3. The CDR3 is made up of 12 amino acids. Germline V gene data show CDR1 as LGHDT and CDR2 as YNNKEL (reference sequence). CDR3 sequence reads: CASSQMRGEQFF. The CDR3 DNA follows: TGTGCCAGCAGCCAGATGCGGGGGGAGCAGTTCTTC.